This TCR beta chain was recovered during a study of human T cells and chemical hapten exposure. Study information: Patients received weekly diphenylcyclopropenone doses to the scalp throughout the roughly 24-week study. Whole-study results and caveats: Patch test score rose with PT1 expanded TCR count, significant at thresholds 8, 16 and 32, not 4.

MiXCR, applied by TCRdb to the RACE reads, yields one record per CDR3 protein. The table records under 50,000 distinct CDR3 sequences, 8% to 10% of them present only once. Trimming cost V 1 base and J 2 bases; bases outside gene matches: 5. The CDR3 contains 15 residues. Germline V lookup: CDR1 LGHDT, CDR2 YNNKEL (reference sequence). Time point described: patch test 3, about 24 weeks after DPC sensitization. As to treatment: therapeutic diphenylcyclopropenone sensitization with weekly scalp DPC. Unfractionated whole blood yielded total RNA. This clonotype was seen ten or more times. Its matching antigen is unknown.

This sequence originates from a man in his fifties or sixties with alopecia areata. Some clones in this sample may be carry-over from other donors' samples. The chain couples TRBV3-1 to TRBJ2-7, with TRBD2 matching over 7 bases. Sequenced material: whole blood, taken in connection with sensitization to the hapten diphenylcyclopropenone (DPC). The DNA for the CDR3 is TGTGCCAGCAGCCAAGGCGGGAGCGGGCCCTACGAGCAGTACTTC. Encoded protein: CASSQGGSGPYEQYF.